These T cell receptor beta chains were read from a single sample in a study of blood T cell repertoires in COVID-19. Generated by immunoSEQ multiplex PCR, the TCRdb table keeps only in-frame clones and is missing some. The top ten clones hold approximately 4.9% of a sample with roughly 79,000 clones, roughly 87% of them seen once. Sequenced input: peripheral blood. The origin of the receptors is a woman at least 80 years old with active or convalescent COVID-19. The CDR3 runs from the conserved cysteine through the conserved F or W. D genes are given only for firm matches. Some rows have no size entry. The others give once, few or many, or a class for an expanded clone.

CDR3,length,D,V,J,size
CASSRSEGASDTF,13,TRBD1,TRBV18,TRBJ1-2,.
CASSAALLLDRDNSPLHF,18,.,TRBV9,TRBJ1-6,.
CASSLAGGTGVEKLFF,16,TRBD1,TRBV7-2,TRBJ1-4,.
CASSKGTSRTGELFF,15,TRBD2,TRBV4-3,TRBJ2-2,.
CSASQGVGSYNEQFF,15,TRBD1,TRBV29-1,TRBJ2-1,.
CASSPPSGGTDTQYF,15,TRBD2,TRBV9,TRBJ2-3,.
CSASPGGRPNEQFF,14,.,TRBV20-1,TRBJ2-1,.
CASSGGLGGEQFF,13,.,TRBV2,TRBJ2-1,.
CASRPQGTNYGYTF,14,TRBD1,TRBV6-5,TRBJ1-2,.
CSAPTVGTQYF,11,.,TRBV20-1,TRBJ2-3,.
CASSRRLESLGYNEQFF,17,.,TRBV11-2,TRBJ2-1,.
CASKAGVYNEQFF,13,TRBD2,TRBV2,TRBJ2-1,once
CATSDPSGSKREQFF,15,TRBD2,TRBV15,TRBJ2-1,.
CSARGLFLQFF,11,.,TRBV20-1,TRBJ2-1,.
CASSQEASRGGEQFF,15,.,TRBV3-1/TRBV3-2,TRBJ2-1,.
CASSSGQGRSSPLHF,15,TRBD1,TRBV7-2,TRBJ1-6,.
CASPSFGGGNNEQFF,15,TRBD2,TRBV18,TRBJ2-1,.
CASSLEDRGHEQYF,14,TRBD1,TRBV7-6,TRBJ2-7,few
CASSNRQGNGYTF,13,TRBD1,TRBV6-6,TRBJ1-2,.
CAISTSGTGGAEQFF,15,TRBD1,TRBV10-3,TRBJ2-1,.
CASSRTGSSYNEQFF,15,TRBD1,TRBV5-5,TRBJ2-1,.
CASSREGGTEAFF,13,.,TRBV9,TRBJ1-1,.
CACCPGAGRTGRGEQFF,17,TRBD2,TRBV19,TRBJ2-1,.
CASSPTFDTYEQYF,14,.,TRBV7-9,TRBJ2-7,.
CASSLTGPETQYF,13,.,TRBV11-2,TRBJ2-5,.
CASSHERDSTDTQYF,15,.,TRBV14,TRBJ2-3,once
CASSSQATGELFF,13,.,TRBV6-2/TRBV6-3,TRBJ2-2,.